This T cell receptor (beta chain) is drawn from a study of blood T cell repertoires in COVID-19. Study-wide context: The origin of the acute and convalescent COVID-19 samples was the United States, Italy and Spain.

Patients at the Seattle site were enrolled during active infection and followed longitudinally. Assay: immunoSEQ multiplex PCR; the TCRdb copy retains only in-frame clones and omits some. The sample shows roughly 260,000 clones, 75% to 95% of them seen only once. Ten or more counts support this clone. The CDR3 sequence is 18 residues long. Germline values: CDR1 SNHLY, CDR2 FYNNEI. Trimming removed 4 bases from V and 1 base from J, with 17 bases in between. The chain uses TRBV2 and TRBJ2-6; possible D gene TRBD1, 7 bases. What was sequenced was peripheral blood. The sequence was obtained from a young adult with COVID-19, enrolled during active disease. The CDR3 coding sequence is TGTGCCAGCAGTGCGGCAGGGGGGAGGTGGTCTGGGGCCAACGTCCTGACTTTC. Encoded protein: CASSAAGGRWSGANVLTF.